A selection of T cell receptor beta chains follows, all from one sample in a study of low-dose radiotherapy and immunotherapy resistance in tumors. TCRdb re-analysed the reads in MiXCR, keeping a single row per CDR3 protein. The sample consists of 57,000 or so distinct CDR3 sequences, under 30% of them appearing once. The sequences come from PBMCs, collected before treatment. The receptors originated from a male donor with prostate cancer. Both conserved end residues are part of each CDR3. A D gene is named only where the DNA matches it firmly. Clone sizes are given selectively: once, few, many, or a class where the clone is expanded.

CDR3: CASSLDVSLSGYTF
DNA: TGTGCCAGCAGTCTGGACGTTTCCCTAAGCGGCTACACCTTC
size: once
J: TRBJ1-2
D: .
V: TRBV2

CDR3: CASTGAAGVVTEAFF
DNA: TGTGCCAGCACCGGGGCGGCAGGGGTGGTCACTGAAGCTTTCTTT
size: many
J: TRBJ1-1
D: .
V: TRBV28

CDR3: CASSPGRGYEQYF
DNA: TGTGCCAGCAGCCCCGGTAGGGGCTACGAGCAGTACTTC
size: many
J: TRBJ2-7
D: .
V: TRBV5-4

CDR3: CASTFMGSTNQPQHF
DNA: TGTGCCAGCACGTTTATGGGCAGCACAAATCAGCCCCAGCATTTT
size: many
J: TRBJ1-5
D: .
V: TRBV2

CDR3: CASSGVGVNEQFF
DNA: TGCGCCAGCAGCGGGGTGGGCGTGAATGAGCAGTTCTTC
size: many
J: TRBJ2-1
D: .
V: TRBV5-1

CDR3: CAISEGQGADTQYF
DNA: TGTGCCATCAGTGAGGGGCAGGGGGCAGATACGCAGTATTTT
size: many
J: TRBJ2-3
D: TRBD1
V: TRBV10-3

CDR3: CASSTSGAGANVLTF
DNA: TGTGCCAGCAGCACGTCGGGAGCTGGGGCCAACGTCCTGACTTTC
size: many
J: TRBJ2-6
D: .
V: TRBV6-6

CDR3: CASRGYREGEQFF
DNA: TGTGCCAGCAGGGGTTACAGGGAAGGTGAGCAGTTCTTC
size: medium-sized
J: TRBJ2-1
D: .
V: TRBV28

CDR3: CASTEGGGRGGEQYF
DNA: TGTGCCAGCACCGAGGGGGGGGGTCGGGGTGGCGAGCAGTACTTC
size: many
J: TRBJ2-7
D: .
V: TRBV28

CDR3: CASSLDRPTYGYTF
DNA: TGTGCCAGTAGCCTGGACAGGCCTACGTATGGCTACACCTTC
size: many
J: TRBJ1-2
D: TRBD1
V: TRBV19

CDR3: CASSGPGTVLGNQPQHF
DNA: TGTGCCAGCAGTGGCCCCGGGACAGTCCTCGGCAATCAGCCCCAGCATTTT
size: many
J: TRBJ1-5
D: TRBD1
V: TRBV2

CDR3: CASLTGGTEAFF
DNA: TGTGCCAGCTTAACAGGGGGCACTGAAGCTTTCTTT
size: .
J: TRBJ1-1
D: TRBD1
V: TRBV18

CDR3: CASSSGRPRRSSYNEQFF
DNA: TGTGCCAGCAGTTCGGGGAGGCCTCGACGAAGCTCCTACAATGAGCAGTTCTTC
size: .
J: TRBJ2-1
D: .
V: TRBV28

CDR3: CASSYRDLSTDTQYF
DNA: TGTGCCAGCAGTTACAGGGACTTAAGCACAGATACGCAGTATTTT
size: many
J: TRBJ2-3
D: .
V: TRBV6-5

CDR3: CASSILRDNEKLFF
DNA: TGTGCCAGCAGCATACTGAGGGATAATGAAAAACTGTTTTTT
size: many
J: TRBJ1-4
D: .
V: TRBV28

CDR3: CASSLFARDSANTGELFF
DNA: TGTGCCAGCAGTCTTTTCGCCCGGGACTCCGCGAACACCGGGGAGCTGTTTTTT
size: .
J: TRBJ2-2
D: .
V: TRBV28

CDR3: CSARDSRDNYNSPLHF
DNA: TGCAGTGCTAGAGATTCAAGGGACAACTATAATTCACCCCTCCACTTT
size: many
J: TRBJ1-6
D: .
V: TRBV20-1

CDR3: CASSSWLQVVNTEAFF
DNA: TGTGCCAGCAGCTCCTGGCTACAGGTTGTGAACACTGAAGCTTTCTTT
size: few
J: TRBJ1-1
D: .
V: TRBV5-8

CDR3: CASSREAGGAYNEQFF
DNA: TGCGCCAGCAGCCGTGAGGCGGGAGGGGCCTACAATGAGCAGTTCTTC
size: few
J: TRBJ2-1
D: TRBD2
V: TRBV4-1

CDR3: CASSPVGNTEAFF
DNA: TGTGCCAGCTCACCAGTGGGGAACACTGAAGCTTTCTTT
size: many
J: TRBJ1-1
D: .
V: TRBV18

CDR3: CASSVEARTGGEQYF
DNA: TGTGCCAGCAGCGTTGAAGCAAGGACAGGAGGGGAGCAGTACTTC
size: many
J: TRBJ2-7
D: .
V: TRBV6-2/TRBV6-3

CDR3: CASRGGDWNTEAFF
DNA: TGCGCCAGCAGAGGAGGAGATTGGAACACTGAAGCTTTCTTT
size: few
J: TRBJ1-1
D: .
V: TRBV5-1

CDR3: CASSLRTGGVNEQFF
DNA: TGCGCCAGCAGCCTGAGGACAGGGGGGGTCAATGAGCAGTTCTTC
size: few
J: TRBJ2-1
D: TRBD1
V: TRBV5-1

CDR3: CASRSLGDTQYF
DNA: TGTGCCAGCAGATCTCTAGGAGATACGCAGTATTTT
size: many
J: TRBJ2-3
D: .
V: TRBV6-2/TRBV6-3

CDR3: CSARFGIGGTQYF
DNA: TGCAGTGCTAGGTTCGGGATTGGGGGTACGCAGTATTTT
size: many
J: TRBJ2-3
D: .
V: TRBV20-1

CDR3: CSASQGAGGNTEAFF
DNA: TGCAGTGCCAGCCAGGGGGCCGGGGGGAACACTGAAGCTTTCTTT
size: .
J: TRBJ1-1
D: TRBD1
V: TRBV20-1

CDR3: CASSRDRNTGELFF
DNA: TGCGCCAGCAGCCGGGACAGGAACACCGGGGAGCTGTTTTTT
size: many
J: TRBJ2-2
D: TRBD1
V: TRBV2

CDR3: CAISDGLAINEQFF
DNA: TGTGCCATCAGTGACGGTCTAGCGATCAATGAGCAGTTCTTC
size: many
J: TRBJ2-1
D: .
V: TRBV10-3